This TCR beta chain appears in the sequencing data of a study of identical twins (dated by TCRdb to about 2016). Context from the whole study: The study deep-sequenced TCR alpha and beta repertoires from monozygotic twins, unrelated adults of various ages and cord blood to test whether fetal clonotypes persist. To rule out contamination, replicate twin experiments were performed at different times with different library preparation protocols. The paper's findings and limits, for the study overall: Invariant T cells such as MAIT and iNKT could partly confound zero-insertion analyses, although diverse VJ usage argued against such confounding for most clonotypes. Compared with coincidental sharing between unrelated individuals, an excess of low generation-probability sequences was observed among out-of-frame TCR alpha sequences shared between twins. In monozygotic twins, out-of-frame TCR alpha sharing was systematically underestimated by recombination models, although the models agreed with sharing between unrelated individuals. Conclusions relied on cross-sectional statistical analysis, since the same donors could not be followed over many years. Excess twin sharing in beta out-of-frame sequences was weaker because fewer shared sequences lowered the signal-to-noise ratio. Fewer insertions were carried by abundant cord blood beta clonotypes; a weaker similar trend was observed in young adult naive repertoires, while no such trend was observed in memory repertoires.

Every donor in the study was a healthy Caucasian. Three pairs of female monozygotic twins, all aged about 18 to 29 years, made up the twin cohort. The RNA used for TCR libraries was isolated from peripheral blood mononuclear cells. Libraries came from 5' RACE. Data came from an Illumina HiSeq 2000. A universal primer binding site was added through template switching, and the final cDNA carried a unique molecular identifier so that TCR cDNA molecules could be counted accurately. Specific primers in the conserved constant-segment region were used to synthesize first-strand cDNA for the TCR alpha and beta chains. To control for contamination, every cDNA library was double barcoded, receiving both a SMART-Mk sample barcode and Illumina barcodes. Two successive PCR steps introduced TruSeq adapter sequences along with Illumina sample barcodes. TCR alpha and beta cDNA libraries were sequenced on the Illumina HiSeq platform with custom primers. As for how the authors treated the data: MiGEC was used to process raw reads and extract unique molecular identifiers, and MiXCR was used to find CDR3 positions. For each individual, recombination models were inferred using an EM algorithm with the repgenHMM and IGoR tools. The analysis of shared clonotypes was done with the tcR package in R, with sharing normalized by the product of cloneset sizes. To study raw recombination without the effects of thymic and clonal selection, out-of-frame nonproductive sequences were analyzed. The public reads were reprocessed in TCRdb via fastp at Q25 and MiXCR, keeping in-frame beta chains. Rows are unified per CDR3 protein, each entry keeping the most common DNA and genes. The V and J calls, along with clone size, are taken from TCRdb and not from the paper's own processing. Within this sample are 600,000 to 850,000 distinct CDR3 sequences, with roughly 18% of them counted one time only. Together, the top ten hold around 12% of the sample.

The CDR1 and CDR2 encoded by the germline V gene (reference sequence) are DFQATT and SNEGSKA. Trimming takes 3 bases off V and 7 bases off J; junction bases not matched to a gene: 5. From the cysteine up to the phenylalanine, the CDR3 has a length of 13 residues. This entry keeps only the CDR3 DNA: 39 bases, framed from base 1. Points on this clonotype: What antigen it recognizes has not been identified. Base qualities are not at hand, and no much larger clone is one base apart.

The same data also went into a second study, on T cells expressing NK-cell markers. Drawing on the second study: Three sorted T-cell subsets (CD3+CD56+NKG2C+, CD3+CD56+NKG2C- and CD3+CD56-NKG2C+) from several donors had their TCR beta-chain repertoires profiled. Among the eight sequenced donors, only one was HCMV-seronegative, while the other seven were HCMV-seropositive. To restrict sorting to alphabetaTCR-expressing T cells, an anti-gammadeltaTCR antibody was added in several experiments. In six donors, the dominant CD3+CD56+NKG2C+ clonotypes were found to rank among the top 10 CD8+ clonotypes and to make up about 1.0-8% of CD8+ T cells. Those dominant clonotypes were again the most abundant among CD3+CD56-NKG2C+ cells in a few donors, at roughly 28.3-65%. Whether the expanded NKG2C-expressing T cell clones were specific for HCMV antigens was left unclear. The eight sequenced donors were randomly selected healthy volunteers, three men and five women. To determine HCMV serostatus, a commercial ELISA kit was used to detect HCMV-specific IgG in serum. For a handful of donors, unsorted PBMC were also used to sequence bulk peripheral blood T-cell repertoires. MIGEC handled demultiplexing of the reads and grouping by UMI, while MiTCR was used to assemble and quantify clonotypes. Only TCR cDNA sequences supported by at least two reads were kept to exclude erroneous sequences. The tcR package was used for downstream repertoire analysis, and clonotypes were matched between fractions using CDR3 nucleotide sequence together with V segment. VDJmatch was used to annotate antigen specificity against VDJdb, with one amino acid substitution in CDR3 allowed.

The specimen sequenced was PBMCs. The rearrangement joined TRBV20-1 to TRBJ2-7, and 11 bases in between align with TRBD1. This TCR derives from a woman younger than 35 in good health. The base sequence is TGCAGTGCTAGTGGGGACAGGGGGGGGGAGCAGTACTTC. Translation gives CSASGDRGGEQYF.